This TCR beta chain stems from a study of T cells in localized non-small cell lung cancer. The assay was immunoSEQ multiplex PCR, and TCRdb's table has in-frame clones only and misses some. In the table there are tens of thousands of clones, 80% to 90% of which are singletons. Of note for this clone: The antigen is unknown.

Overall study results and limits: A median about 62 of the top 100 tumor clones appeared in adjacent lung. Analysis by sequencing included only one tumor region, so heterogeneity remains possible. Longer survival (overall) was linked to higher T cell density in blood.

The CDR3 is 14 amino acids. With V trimmed by 3 bases and J by 4 bases, 4 bases remained unmatched. Germline assignment: CDR1 SGHRS and CDR2 YFSETQ. This TCR was sampled from a man between 40 and 69 years old with stage I squamous cell lung carcinoma. This sample comprised peripheral blood, obtained before any cancer treatment. The chain recombines TRBV5-1 with TRBJ1-2, with 9 nucleotides matching TRBD1. CDR3 coding DNA: TGCGCCAGCAGCTCCGGACAGGGGTCCTATGGCTACACCTTC. Protein: CASSSGQGSYGYTF.